This T cell receptor (beta chain) was profiled in a study of HIV-infected patients and healthy controls. Alpha and beta constant-region primers primed reverse transcription of about 500 ng RNA. Using multiplexing indices, alpha and beta chain libraries were generated apart by chain-specific third strand synthesis. A single record per CDR3 protein comes from TCRdb applying MiXCR to the 5' RACE reads. The sample has approximately 4,200 distinct CDR3 sequences, around 5.5% seen once. Many counts were recorded for this clonotype. V gave up 2 bases and J gave up 0 bases; unmatched junction bases: 9. This CDR3 contains 17 residues. Germline loops: CDR1 MDHEN, CDR2 SYDVKM. Follow-up blood was drawn about 14 weeks, roughly three months, after antiretroviral therapy began. The repertoire came from unfractionated whole blood and reflected all unsorted peripheral T cells.

This specimen consisted of blood, obtained during antiretroviral therapy. The chain employs TRBV28 and TRBJ2-7; 8 bases match TRBD1. The sequence came from an adult with HIV infection. The CDR3 DNA reads TGTGCCAGCAGTTTACACAAGCCCGGGACAGGCTCCTACGAGCAGTACTTC. This translates into CASSLHKPGTGSYEQYF.